This T cell receptor beta chain was observed in a study of cytomegalovirus exposure and HLA in healthy donors. Details on this clone: The antigen is not known.

Study-level findings and limits: Many donors shared some public TCRs, even though most TCR sequences were rare. Further analysis was carried out later, and it showed several of the most significant clusters appearing linked to common viral pathogens.

The PCR employed 60 Vbeta primers together with 13 Jbeta primers. The protocol was immunoSEQ multiplex PCR, while the TCRdb copy is restricted to in-frame clones and leaves out a portion. This sample contains about 130,000 clones. Per germline, CDR1 KGHSH and CDR2 LQKENI. The CDR3 spans 12 residues. V was clipped by 3 bases and J by 10 bases, with 10 bases between them. Sequenced sample: PBMCs. The chain links TRBV18 to TRBJ2-1, with D tentatively TRBD2 (5 bases). The TCR was taken from a man under 40 in good health and CMV-seronegative. The CDR3 DNA reads TGTGCCAGCTCACCTACGCGAGGGGAGCAGTTCTTC. Protein sequence: CASSPTRGEQFF.